This T cell receptor (beta chain) was profiled in a study of monozygotic twins with inflammatory bowel disease. Every sample had its cDNA made across eight separate reactions. Added by template switching were UMIs that each held a 6-nucleotide sample barcode. For both chains, the TCRalpha and TCRbeta cDNA went through two nested PCRs of approximately 16 and 9 cycles. Each CDR3 protein gets one entry in TCRdb, which reprocessed the 5' RACE reads and gives no DNA. Here the sample table reports fewer than 110,000 distinct CDR3 sequences. There are 17 residues in the CDR3. CDR1 and CDR2 from the germline V gene are SGHTA and FQGTGA.

The chain carries TRBV7-3 and TRBJ2-2; TCRdb indicates TRBD2, and absent DNA this call remains unverified. This TCR was recovered from a human donor with ulcerative colitis or Crohn's disease, or a healthy co-twin of an affected twin (not recorded which). Sequenced sample: blood. The CDR3 loop is CASSSRLPGLSTGELFF.